These 25 T cell receptor beta chains were sequenced from one sample in a study of tumor-infiltrating lymphocytes in primary liver carcinoma. Without any cell sorting, about 19-31 mg of bulk tissue yielded co-extracted RNA and DNA. cDNA specific to TCR beta was made from 450 to 650 ng of total RNA, with a constant-region primer employed for priming. Slightly modified ARM-PCR, run as three nested multiplex PCR rounds, produced the TCR beta libraries. It was with TRBV1-TRBV30 forward primers and a C-beta reverse primer that the first two PCR rounds were run, at roughly 10 cycles each. TCRdb reanalysed the multiplex PCR reads using MiXCR and keeps one entry per CDR3 protein. Of approximately 47,000 distinct CDR3 sequences detected, around three quarters appear once; the ten largest clones hold more than 25%. Material for sequencing was liver tumor tissue from sampling region 3. Indicated subset: tumor region T3, left-lateral pole. Receptors were obtained from a man between 40 and 49 years old with primary liver carcinoma and hepatitis B virus infection.

The chain joins TRBV24-1 to TRBJ2-1; a possible D gene is TRBD2 (5 bases). CDR1 KGHDR and CDR2 SFDVKD come from the germline V gene. CDR3 size: 15 residues. The V and J ends lost 2 bases and 10 bases respectively, with 17 bases between them. In nucleotides, the CDR3 is TGTGCCACCAGTGATTCGCGGGCCTCCTTAAGCGAGCAGTTCTTC. This sequence encodes CATSDSRASLSEQFF.

A word on this clonotype: This is likely a read error, given that the CDR3 carries no conserved phenylalanine or tryptophan at its end. The gene calls are TRBV29-1 and TRBJ2-3, with TRBD2 identical over 7 bases. Germline values: CDR1 SQVTM, CDR2 ANQGSEA. Unmatched junction bases numbered 9, after V lost 4 bases and J lost 2 bases. CDR3 length: 15 residues. As DNA, the CDR3 is TGCAGCGTTGTGGGGACTACCGGACACACAGATACGCAGTATTAT. As protein: CSVVGTTGHTDTQYY.

This clonotype was picked up one time. Since a much larger clone is just one base distant, this may be a read error. The genes are TRBV7-9 and TRBJ2-5; D is uncertain. The CDR3 is 13 amino acids. Trimming shortened V by 2 bases and J by 5 bases, and 9 bases separated the two germline ends. CDR1 is SEHNR and CDR2 is FQNEAQ in the germline V gene (reference sequence). The CDR3 nucleotides read TGTGCCAGCAGCTTAAACCAGGAGGAGACCCAGTACTTC. Residues: CASSLNQEETQYF.

This clonotype was seen only once. As the CDR3 is not closed by the conserved phenylalanine or tryptophan, this likely results from a read error. In DNA form, the CDR3 reads TGTGCTAGCAGCCAATATTCGGGAGGGGGCTACGAGCAGTTCCTC. Protein sequence: CASSQYSGGGYEQFL. The chain is built from TRBV11-2 and TRBJ2-1, with D possibly TRBD2 on 8 matching bases. CDR1 and CDR2 (germline): SGHAT, FQNNGV. CDR3 length equals 15 residues.

This chain joins TRBV6-5 and TRBJ2-6; D gene unclear. Trimming took 5 bases from V and 4 from J, leaving 15 bases between them. CDR1 and CDR2 from the germline V gene are MNHEY and SVGAGI. The CDR3 loop spans 16 amino acids. CDR3: CASSPETRAGANVLTF. The DNA of the CDR3 is TGTGCCAGCAGTCCTGAAACAAGGGCAGGGGCCAACGTCCTGACTTTC.

This clonotype was counted only a few times. One end of the junction is discordant with germline, which a read error may explain. The genes are TRBV7-9 and TRBJ2-7; 8 positions match TRBD2. The CDR3 is made up of 15 amino acids. CDR1 and CDR2 (germline): SEHNR, FQNEAQ (reference sequence). The CDR3 region has the DNA TGTGCCAGCAACTTAATCGGAGCGGGAGAATACGAGCAGTACTTC. This translates into CASNLIGAGEYEQYF.

This clonotype occurred many times. The chain has TRBV28 and TRBJ2-5, with TRBD2 matching 10 bases. V was clipped by 3 bases and J by 5 bases; unmatched bases: 9. The V gene's germline CDR1 is MDHEN and CDR2 SYDVKM. The CDR3 is 16 amino acids. The CDR3 DNA reads as TGTGCCAGCAGTTTGGCAAGCGGGAGGGCCGGGGAGACCCAGTACTTC. As protein: CASSLASGRAGETQYF.

V usage is TRBV29-1 and J usage is TRBJ1-1; D ambiguous. Germline CDR1 SQVTM, CDR2 ANQGSEA. The CDR3 runs to 11 residues. The CDR3 reads CSIIWDEKAFF. The CDR3 DNA is TGCAGTATCATTTGGGATGAAAAAGCTTTCTTT. Based on the CDR3 plus reference TRBV29-1 and TRBJ1-1, the full variable domain is SAVISQKPSRDICQRGTSLTIQCQVDSQVTMMFWYRQQPGQSLTLIATANQGSEATYESGFVIDKFPISRPNLTFSTLTVSNMSPEDSSIYLCSIIWDEKAFFGQGTRLTVV.

V and J are TRBV6-6 and TRBJ2-1; 10 bases are shared with TRBD2. CDR1 and CDR2 (germline): MNHNY, SVGAGI (reference sequence). The CDR3 totals 15 residues. Trimming at V came to 6 bases and at J to 9 bases, leaving 11 bases not matched to a gene. The CDR3 spells CASRWPGLAWCEQFF. CDR3 nucleotide sequence: TGTGCCAGCAGATGGCCGGGACTAGCGTGGTGTGAGCAGTTCTTC.

This clonotype was seen many times. This chain uses TRBV12-3 or TRBV12-4 with TRBJ2-1, with unresolved D. The CDR3 has 12 residues. V lost 2 bases and J 4 bases, leaving 3 bases between the germline ends. CDR3 nucleotide sequence: TGTGCCAGCAGTTTAAGGTACAATGAGCAGTTCTTC. Translation: CASSLRYNEQFF.

To note about this clonotype: The germline gene is not matched at one end of the junction; a read error may be the cause. V is TRBV7-9 and J is TRBJ2-3, with unresolved D. CDR3 size: 15 residues. The V gene's germline CDR1 is SEHNR and CDR2 FQNEAQ (reference sequence). CDR3 loop: CASSLTGGSTDTQYF. CDR3 bases: TGTGCCAGCAGCTTAACCGGCGGTAGCACAGATACACAGTATTTT. Together with reference TRBV7-9 and TRBJ2-3, the CDR3 gives the full variable domain: DTGVSQNPRHKITKRGQNVTFRCDPISEHNRLYWYRQTLGQGPEFLTYFQNEAQLEKSRLLSDRFSAERPKGSFSTLEIQRTEQGDSAMYLCASSLTGGSTDTQYFGPGTRLTVL.

On this clonotype itself: A much larger clone sits a single nucleotide away, making a read error possible. The gene calls are TRBV28 and TRBJ2-7, with 9 bases identical to TRBD2. In germline, CDR1 is MDHEN, CDR2 SYDVKM. V was clipped by 6 bases and J by 0 bases; unmatched bases: 6. The CDR3 totals 15 residues. For the CDR3, the DNA is TGTGCCAGCAGCATGACTAGCGGAAGCTCCTACGAGCAGTACTTC. Encoded protein: CASSMTSGSSYEQYF.

As to this clonotype: The CDR3 end shows no conserved phenylalanine or tryptophan, and so a read error is likely. The rearrangement uses TRBV7-3 and TRBJ2-1; 11 positions match TRBD2. V lost 0 bases, J lost 6 bases, and 13 bases stayed unmatched. Germline assignment: CDR1 SGHTA and CDR2 FQGTGA. This CDR3 contains 19 residues. The CDR3 spells CASSLTHTSGRIERNEQFL. The CDR3 nucleotides are TGTGCCAGCAGCTTAACCCACACTAGCGGGAGAATAGAACGCAATGAGCAGTTCCTC.

In the case of this clonotype: The conserved final phenylalanine or tryptophan is absent from the CDR3, which likely points to a read error. The DNA is left out, because the CDR3 cannot be placed on it with certainty; the CDR3 is given as TCRdb lists it. V usage is TRBV5-4 and J usage is TRBJ2-3. CDR1 and CDR2 from the germline V gene are SGHNT and YYREEE (reference sequence). Ends included, the CDR3 has 14 residues. Here the CDR3 reads CASSLELATDTHYL.

In the case of this clonotype: This is likely a read error, given that the CDR3 carries no conserved phenylalanine or tryptophan at its end. The chain uses TRBV11-2 and TRBJ2-4, with D possibly being TRBD1 (5 bases). Germline CDR1 SGHAT, CDR2 FQNNGV. The ends were cut back, 6 bases at V and 6 bases at J, with 21 bases in the middle. The CDR3 sequence is 16 residues long. The CDR3 protein is CASSQNIRGSGNIQYL. The CDR3 DNA follows: TGTGCCAGCAGTCAGAATATAAGGGGCTCGGGAAACATTCAGTACCTC.

This clonotype was seen just once. One end of the junction does not line up with germline, which may come from a read error. The CDR3 DNA follows: TGTGTCAGCAGCCTCGGCTGGACTCTACCCTACGAGCAGTATTTC. Protein product: CVSSLGWTLPYEQYF. The chain recombines TRBV11-2 with TRBJ2-7; tentative D call: TRBD2 (5 bases). The CDR3 has 15 amino acids. Germline CDR1 is SGHAT and CDR2 is FQNNGV.

A word on this clonotype: No conserved phenylalanine or tryptophan ends this CDR3, so it is likely a read error. The chain is built from TRBV6-2 or TRBV6-3 and TRBJ2-1, with a tentative D call TRBD2 (5 bases). Germline V lookup: CDR1 MNHEY, CDR2 SVGEGT. The germline V and J ends were trimmed by 6 bases and 9 bases, with 12 bases remaining between them. The CDR3 has 12 residues. In DNA form, the CDR3 reads TGTGCCAGCAGCCACCTAGCAATTGAGCAGTTCTTA. This codes for CASSHLAIEQFL.

On this clonotype itself: Germline is not matched at one junction end, which may reflect a read error. The chain couples TRBV4-2 to TRBJ1-1; 9 nucleotides line up with TRBD1. This CDR3 is built from 18 residues. Germline loops: CDR1 LGHNA, CDR2 YNFKEQ. Here the CDR3 reads CASSTHQDRGIFNIEAFF. In DNA, the CDR3 is TGTGCCAGCAGCACACACCAGGACAGGGGAATCTTCAACATTGAAGCTTTCTTT.

This chain uses TRBV12-3 or TRBV12-4 with TRBJ1-6; a weak D match, TRBD1 (5 bases). The CDR3 has 14 residues. Trimming left V 7 bases short and J 5 bases short, with 12 bases between. The CDR3: CASTSRVDNSPLHF. DNA of the CDR3: TGTGCCAGCACTTCCAGGGTCGATAATTCACCCCTCCACTTT.

Points on this clonotype: Given a much more abundant clone one base away, this may be a read error. The chain combines TRBV5-4 with TRBJ2-5; D not certain. Germline-derived CDR1 and CDR2 are SGHNT and YYREEE (reference sequence). The CDR3 spans 15 residues. CDR3 nucleotide sequence: TGTGCCAGCAGCTTAGGTCTCGGAAACCAAGGGACCCAGTACTTC. Translating it yields CASSLGLGNQGTQYF.

As regards this clonotype: This may be a read error, as it is one base from a much larger clone. The rearrangement uses TRBV7-9 and TRBJ2-3; 8 bases match TRBD1. The germline V gene has CDR1 SEHNR and CDR2 FQNEAQ (reference sequence). The CDR3 loop spans 15 amino acids. CDR3 sequence: CDSSLEADRADTQYF. As DNA, the CDR3 is TGTGACAGCAGCTTAGAGGCGGACAGGGCAGATACGCAGTATTTT.

As for this clonotype: A much larger clone lies a single base off, so this may be a read error. The V call is TRBV30, the J call TRBJ2-1; D might be TRBD2 (5 bases). Looked up from germline, CDR1 is GTSNPN and CDR2 is SVGIG (reference sequence). This CDR3 comprises 11 residues. This chain's CDR3 is CDWSVEGEQFF. The CDR3 DNA follows: TGTGACTGGAGTGTTGAGGGTGAGCAGTTCTTC.

As concerns this clonotype: This is likely a read error, given that the CDR3 carries no conserved phenylalanine or tryptophan at its end. The chain employs TRBV5-4 and TRBJ2-6, with D tentatively TRBD2 (5 bases). CDR3 length equals 16 residues. Germline V gives CDR1 SGHNT, CDR2 YYREEE (reference sequence). The DNA for the CDR3 is TGTACCAGCAGCTTGCCGGGGTTGACGGGGGCCAACGTCCTGACTCTC. Translating it yields CTSSLPGLTGANVLTL.

Points on this clonotype: The CDR3 does not close with the conserved phenylalanine or tryptophan, likely indicating a read error. The DNA is left out, because the CDR3 cannot be placed on it with certainty; the CDR3 is given as TCRdb lists it. The gene calls are TRBV11-2 and TRBJ2-4; the tabulated D call, TRBD1, remains unverified against the DNA. Germline lookup yields CDR1 SGHAT and CDR2 FQNNGV. The CDR3 numbers 16 amino acids, ends counted. CDR3 sequence reads: CASSQNVSGAGNTEYL.

This clonotype is termed large (0.1 to 1%). The chain carries TRBV11-2 and TRBJ2-2, with 9 bases identical to TRBD1. This CDR3 has 17 amino acids. Per the germline V gene, CDR1 is SGHAT and CDR2 is FQNNGV. V was clipped by 3 bases and J by 4 bases; unmatched bases: 9. The CDR3, as DNA: TGTGCCAGCAGCTTTGATCGGGACAGGGTCGGCACCGGGGAGCTGTTTTTT. This codes for CASSFDRDRVGTGELFF.